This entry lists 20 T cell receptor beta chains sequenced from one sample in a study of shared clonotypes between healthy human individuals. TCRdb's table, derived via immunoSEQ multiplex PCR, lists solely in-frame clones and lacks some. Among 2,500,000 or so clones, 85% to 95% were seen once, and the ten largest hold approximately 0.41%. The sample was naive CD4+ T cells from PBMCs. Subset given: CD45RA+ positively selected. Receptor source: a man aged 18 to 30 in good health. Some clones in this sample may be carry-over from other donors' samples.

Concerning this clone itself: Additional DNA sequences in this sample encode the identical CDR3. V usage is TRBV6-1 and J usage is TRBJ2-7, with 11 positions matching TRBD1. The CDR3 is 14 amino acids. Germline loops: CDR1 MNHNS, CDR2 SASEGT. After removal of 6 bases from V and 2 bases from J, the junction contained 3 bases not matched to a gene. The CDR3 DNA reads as TGTGCCAGCAGCCCGGGACAGGGGGCCTACGAGCAGTACTTC. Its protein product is CASSPGQGAYEQYF.

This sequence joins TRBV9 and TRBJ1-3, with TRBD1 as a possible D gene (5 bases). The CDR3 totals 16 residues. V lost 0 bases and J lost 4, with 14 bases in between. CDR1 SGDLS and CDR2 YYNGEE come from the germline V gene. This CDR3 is CASSVATGPAGNTIYF. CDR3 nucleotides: TGTGCCAGCAGCGTAGCTACGGGGCCAGCCGGAAACACCATATATTTT.

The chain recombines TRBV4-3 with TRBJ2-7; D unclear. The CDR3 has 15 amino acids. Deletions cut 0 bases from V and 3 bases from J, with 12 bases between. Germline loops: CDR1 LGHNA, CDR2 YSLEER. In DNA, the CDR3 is TGCGCCAGCAGCCAAGATAAAGGTAATTACTACGAGCAGTACTTC. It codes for CASSQDKGNYYEQYF.

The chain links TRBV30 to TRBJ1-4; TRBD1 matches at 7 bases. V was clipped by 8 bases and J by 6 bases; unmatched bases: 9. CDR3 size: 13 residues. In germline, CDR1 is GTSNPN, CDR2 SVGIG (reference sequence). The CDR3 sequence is CALQGGKYEKLFF. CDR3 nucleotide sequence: TGTGCCCTGCAGGGGGGAAAGTATGAAAAACTGTTTTTT.

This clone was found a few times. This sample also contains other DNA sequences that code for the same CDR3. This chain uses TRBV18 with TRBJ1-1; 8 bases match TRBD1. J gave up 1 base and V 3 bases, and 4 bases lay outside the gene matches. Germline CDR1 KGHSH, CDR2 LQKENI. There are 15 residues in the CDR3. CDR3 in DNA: TGTGCCAGCTCACCCTCCGGGACAGGGAACACTGAAGCTTTCTTT. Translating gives CASSPSGTGNTEAFF. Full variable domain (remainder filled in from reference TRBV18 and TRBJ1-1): NAGVMQNPRHLVRRRGQEARLRCSPMKGHSHVYWYRQLPEEGLKFMVYLQKENIIDESGMPKERFSAEFPKEGPSILRIQQVVRGDSAAYFCASSPSGTGNTEAFFGQGTRLTVV.

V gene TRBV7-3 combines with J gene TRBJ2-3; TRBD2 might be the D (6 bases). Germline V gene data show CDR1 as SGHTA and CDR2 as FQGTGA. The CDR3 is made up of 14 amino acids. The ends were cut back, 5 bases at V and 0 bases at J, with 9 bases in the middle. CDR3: CASSGRPSTDTQYF. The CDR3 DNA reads TGTGCCAGCAGCGGGAGGCCCAGCACAGATACGCAGTATTTT. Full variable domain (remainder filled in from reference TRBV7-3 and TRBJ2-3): GAGVSQTPSNKVTEKGKYVELRCDPISGHTALYWYRQSLGQGPEFLIYFQGTGAADDSGLPNDRFFAVRPEGSVSTLKIQRTERGDSAVYLCASSGRPSTDTQYFGPGTRLTVL.

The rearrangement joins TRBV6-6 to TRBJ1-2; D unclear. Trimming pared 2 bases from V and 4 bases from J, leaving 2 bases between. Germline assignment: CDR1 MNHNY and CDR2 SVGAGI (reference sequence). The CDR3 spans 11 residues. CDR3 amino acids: CASSYSYGYTF. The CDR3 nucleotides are TGTGCCAGCAGTTACAGCTATGGCTACACCTTC.

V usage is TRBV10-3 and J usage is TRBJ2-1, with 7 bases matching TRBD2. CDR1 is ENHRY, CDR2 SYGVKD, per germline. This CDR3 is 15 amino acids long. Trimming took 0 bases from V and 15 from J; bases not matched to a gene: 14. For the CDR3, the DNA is TGTGCCATCAGTGAGTCGGGGGGGAGAATGAGCAGCCCGTTCTTC. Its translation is CAISESGGRMSSPFF.

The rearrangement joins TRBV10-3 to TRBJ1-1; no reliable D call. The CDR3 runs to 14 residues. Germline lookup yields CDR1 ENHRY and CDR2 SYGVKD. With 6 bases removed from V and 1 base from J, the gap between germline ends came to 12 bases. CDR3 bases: TGTGCCATCAGATCGGCAGTGGGGAACACTGAAGCTTTCTTT. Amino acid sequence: CAIRSAVGNTEAFF.

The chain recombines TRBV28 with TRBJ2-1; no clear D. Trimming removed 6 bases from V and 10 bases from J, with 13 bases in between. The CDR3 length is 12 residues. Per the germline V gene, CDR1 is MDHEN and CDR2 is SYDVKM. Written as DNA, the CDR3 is TGTGCCAGCAGCCCCGGTTGGGGAGAGCAGTTCTTC. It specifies CASSPGWGEQFF.

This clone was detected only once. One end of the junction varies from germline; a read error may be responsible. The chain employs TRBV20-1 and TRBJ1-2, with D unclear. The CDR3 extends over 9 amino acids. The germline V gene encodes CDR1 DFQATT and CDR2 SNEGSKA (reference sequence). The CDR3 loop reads CSARNPNGF. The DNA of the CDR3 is TGCAGTGCCAGAAATCCGAACGGCTTC.

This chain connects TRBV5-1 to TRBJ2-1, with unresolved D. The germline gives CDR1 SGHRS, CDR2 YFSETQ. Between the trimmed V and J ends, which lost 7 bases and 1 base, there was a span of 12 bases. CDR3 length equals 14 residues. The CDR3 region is CASGRSESYNEQFF. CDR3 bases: TGCGCCAGCGGGCGCTCAGAGTCCTACAATGAGCAGTTCTTC.

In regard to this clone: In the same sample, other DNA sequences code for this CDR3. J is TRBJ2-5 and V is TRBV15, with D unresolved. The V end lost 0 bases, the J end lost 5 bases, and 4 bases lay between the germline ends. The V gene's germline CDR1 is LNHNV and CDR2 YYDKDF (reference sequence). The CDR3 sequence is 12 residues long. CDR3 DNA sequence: TGTGCCACCAGCAGAGATCCGGAGACCCAGTACTTC. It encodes CATSRDPETQYF.

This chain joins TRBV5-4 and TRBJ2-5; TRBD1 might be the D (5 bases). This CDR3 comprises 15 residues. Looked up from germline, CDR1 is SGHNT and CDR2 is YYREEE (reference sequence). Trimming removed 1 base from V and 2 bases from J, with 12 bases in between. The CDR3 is CASSLSRALQETQYF. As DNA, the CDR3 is TGTGCCAGCAGCTTGTCCAGGGCGTTGCAAGAGACCCAGTACTTC.

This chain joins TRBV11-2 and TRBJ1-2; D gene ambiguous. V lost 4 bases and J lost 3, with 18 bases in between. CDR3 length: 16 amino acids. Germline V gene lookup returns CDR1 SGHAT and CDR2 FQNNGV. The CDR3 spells CASSSAPGDGDYGYTF. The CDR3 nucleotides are TGTGCCAGCAGCTCCGCCCCCGGGGATGGGGACTATGGCTACACCTTC.

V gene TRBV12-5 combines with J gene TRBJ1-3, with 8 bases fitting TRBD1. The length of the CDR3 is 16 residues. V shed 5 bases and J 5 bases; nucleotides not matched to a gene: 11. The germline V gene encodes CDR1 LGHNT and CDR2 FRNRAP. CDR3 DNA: TGTGCTAGTGGTCAGAACACATACAGGGGGAGAAACACCATATATTTT. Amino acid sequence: CASGQNTYRGRNTIYF.

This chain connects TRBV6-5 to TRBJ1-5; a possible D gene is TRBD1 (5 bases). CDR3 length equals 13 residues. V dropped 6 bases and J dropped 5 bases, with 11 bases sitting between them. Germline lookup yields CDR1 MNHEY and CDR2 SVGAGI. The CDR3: CASRAGSYQPQHF. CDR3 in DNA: TGTGCCAGCAGGGCAGGGTCGTATCAGCCCCAGCATTTT.

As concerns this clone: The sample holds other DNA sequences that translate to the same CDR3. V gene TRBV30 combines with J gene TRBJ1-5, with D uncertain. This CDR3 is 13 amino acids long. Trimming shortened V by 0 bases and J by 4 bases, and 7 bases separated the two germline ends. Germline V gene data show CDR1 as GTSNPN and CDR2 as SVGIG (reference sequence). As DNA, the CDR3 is TGTGCCTGGAGTGTGAAGGGAAATCAGCCCCAGCATTTT. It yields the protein CAWSVKGNQPQHF.

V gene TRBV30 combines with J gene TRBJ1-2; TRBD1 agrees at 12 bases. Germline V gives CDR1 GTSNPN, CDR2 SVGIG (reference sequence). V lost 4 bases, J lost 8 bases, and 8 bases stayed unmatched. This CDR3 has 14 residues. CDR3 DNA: TGTGCCTGGATGGGACAGGGGGCGCGGAGCGGCTACACCTTC. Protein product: CAWMGQGARSGYTF.

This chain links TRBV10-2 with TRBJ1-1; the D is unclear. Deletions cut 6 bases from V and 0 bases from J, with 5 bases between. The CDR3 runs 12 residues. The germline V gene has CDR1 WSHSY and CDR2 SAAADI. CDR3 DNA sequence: TGCGCCAGCAGGCACATGAACACTGAAGCTTTCTTT. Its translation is CASRHMNTEAFF.